Shown below are 29 T cell receptor beta chains from a single sample sequenced in a study of blood T cell repertoires in COVID-19. The data were produced by immunoSEQ multiplex PCR, yet TCRdb's version contains in-frame clones alone and is incomplete. The table lists fewer than 300,000 clones, about nine tenths of them singletons. Sequences were obtained from peripheral blood. These receptors came from a man aged 50 or older with COVID-19, enrolled during active disease.

This clone has only a few counts. The chain uses TRBV12-5 and TRBJ1-2, with D perhaps TRBD1 (6 bases). Per germline, CDR1 LGHNT and CDR2 FRNRAP. Trimming took off 4 bases at V and 6 bases at J, with 15 bases between the two ends. The CDR3 has 14 amino acids. The CDR3 DNA sequence: TGTGCTAGTGGTTCCAGGGGCCTCCCAGATGGCTACACCTTC. Translated: CASGSRGLPDGYTF.

The genes are TRBV27 and TRBJ2-1; TRBD2 matches at 7 bases. Germline CDR1 is MNHEY and CDR2 is SMNVEV (reference sequence). This CDR3 has 19 residues. Trimming cost V 10 bases and J 4 bases; bases outside gene matches: 25. CDR3 amino acids: CAIIRAWTGLAAKYNEQFF. In nucleotides, the CDR3 is TGTGCCATCATCAGAGCTTGGACGGGCCTAGCGGCCAAGTACAATGAGCAGTTCTTC.

The genes are TRBV4-2 and TRBJ2-7; tentatively, D is TRBD1 (5 bases). This CDR3 spans 14 amino acids. Between the trimmed V and J ends, which lost 0 bases and 3 bases, there was a span of 9 bases. Per the germline V gene, CDR1 is LGHNA and CDR2 is YNFKEQ. In nucleotides, the CDR3 is TGTGCCAGCAGCCAAGAACTCCAGGGCTACGAGCAGTACTTC. Amino acid sequence: CASSQELQGYEQYF.

The V call is TRBV19, the J call TRBJ2-7, with 7 positions matching TRBD1. The V gene end was trimmed by 7 bases and the J gene end by 2 bases; junction bases not matched to a gene: 11. CDR3 length equals 15 residues. The germline V gene encodes CDR1 LNHDA and CDR2 SQIVND (reference sequence). The CDR3 protein is CASTARQGNAYEQYF. As DNA, the CDR3 is TGTGCCAGTACCGCCCGACAGGGCAATGCCTACGAGCAGTACTTC.

V gene TRBV7-9 combines with J gene TRBJ2-2; 7 bases are a match to TRBD2. Germline V CDR1 and CDR2: SEHNR, FQNEAQ (reference sequence). CDR3 length: 15 residues. V lost 0 bases, J lost 9 bases, and 7 bases stayed unmatched. CDR3 nucleotide sequence: TGTGCCAGCAGCTTAGCGGGCGGGAGTGACCGGGAGCTGTTTTTT. Residues: CASSLAGGSDRELFF.

This clone was counted between two and nine times. The rearrangement joins TRBV4-3 to TRBJ2-7, with TRBD1 matching 7 bases. V gave up 1 base and J gave up 0 bases; unmatched junction bases: 6. The V gene's germline CDR1 is LGHNA and CDR2 YSLEER. CDR3 length equals 16 residues. The CDR3 nucleotides are TGCGCCAGCAGCCAAGCCGAGACAGGGACCTCCTACGAGCAGTACTTC. It encodes CASSQAETGTSYEQYF.

V and J are TRBV19 and TRBJ2-1, with 7 bases aligning to TRBD2. The J segment lost 7 bases and the V segment lost 5 bases, leaving 14 bases of the junction unmatched. The length of the CDR3 is 16 residues. Germline V CDR1 and CDR2: LNHDA, SQIVND (reference sequence). The CDR3 DNA follows: TGTGCCAGTAGTGCCAAACTAGCGACCTTCACAAATGAGCAGTTCTTC. Residues: CASSAKLATFTNEQFF.

Only one count was recorded for this clone. The chain recombines TRBV27 with TRBJ2-7, with 16 bases lining up with TRBD2. The CDR3 runs 19 residues. Trimming took 4 bases from V and 2 from J; bases not matched to a gene: 11. Germline lookup yields CDR1 MNHEY and CDR2 SMNVEV (reference sequence). This CDR3 reads CASSSLPGLAGGPTYEQYF. As DNA, the CDR3 is TGTGCCAGCAGTTCCCTCCCGGGACTAGCGGGAGGGCCAACCTACGAGCAGTACTTC.

V usage is TRBV11-2 and J usage is TRBJ2-6; TRBD1 aligns across 8 bases. In germline, CDR1 is SGHAT, CDR2 FQNNGV. The CDR3 totals 16 residues. V lost 5 bases to trimming and J lost 3 bases; unmatched junction nucleotides: 6. CDR3 DNA sequence: TGTGCCAGCAGCCCGTACAGGGGGATTGGGGCCAACGTCCTGACTTTC. This codes for CASSPYRGIGANVLTF.

A few counts support this clone. This chain uses TRBV19 with TRBJ2-6, with a possible D match to TRBD2 (5 bases). V lost 1 base, J lost 0 bases, and 7 bases lay in between. Germline CDR1 is LNHDA and CDR2 is SQIVND (reference sequence). The CDR3 consists of 16 residues. CDR3 region: CASSIGGFSGANVLTF. The CDR3 DNA reads as TGTGCCAGTAGTATAGGCGGGTTCTCTGGGGCCAACGTCCTGACTTTC.

This clone was observed a few times. The chain uses TRBV28 and TRBJ2-2; D is unresolved. Germline CDR1 MDHEN, CDR2 SYDVKM. Trimming stripped 6 bases from V and 4 bases from J, with 12 bases between. This CDR3 has 14 residues. For the CDR3, the DNA is TGTGCCAGCAGACATGGCGGTGGCACCGGGGAGCTGTTTTTT. It specifies CASRHGGGTGELFF.

This clone was counted a few times. The chain carries TRBV2 and TRBJ1-5, with D unresolved. The CDR3 is made up of 14 amino acids. V was cut by 7 bases and J by 0 bases, with 10 bases left in between. CDR1 and CDR2 from the germline V gene are SNHLY and FYNNEI. The CDR3 DNA follows: TGTGCCAGCACAGATCAGGTTAGCAATCAGCCCCAGCATTTT. It is translated as CASTDQVSNQPQHF.

This chain uses TRBV19 with TRBJ2-3; 13 bases are shared with TRBD2. The CDR3 runs to 19 residues. CDR1 is LNHDA, CDR2 SQIVND, per germline (reference sequence). V lost 5 bases to trimming and J lost 2 bases; unmatched junction nucleotides: 13. CDR3 loop: CASSPRPRLAGGYTDTQYF. The CDR3 DNA sequence: TGTGCCAGTAGTCCCCGCCCCAGACTAGCGGGGGGATACACAGATACGCAGTATTTT. The full variable domain, its missing parts supplied by reference TRBV19 and TRBJ2-3, is DGGITQSPKYLFRKEGQNVTLSCEQNLNHDAMYWYRQDPGQGLRLIYYSQIVNDFQKGDIAEGYSVSREKKESFPLTVTSAQKNPTAFYLCASSPRPRLAGGYTDTQYFGPGTRLTVL.

About this clone: The same CDR3 can be traced to other DNA sequences in this sample. The genes are TRBV19 and TRBJ1-5; 9 nucleotides agree with TRBD1. Germline V lookup: CDR1 LNHDA, CDR2 SQIVND (reference sequence). The CDR3 totals 13 residues. Trimming cost V 9 bases and J 4 bases; bases outside gene matches: 4. The CDR3 coding sequence is TGTGCCAGCCGGGACAGGGAGAATCAGCCCCAGCATTTT. As protein: CASRDRENQPQHF.

This chain uses TRBV7-2 with TRBJ2-1; 11 nucleotides line up with TRBD2. This CDR3 has 16 residues. J was trimmed by 7 bases and V by 1 base; bases with no gene match: 6. Germline values: CDR1 SGHTA, CDR2 FQGNSA. The CDR3 coding sequence is TGTGCCAGCAGCTTAGGGTCACTAGCGGGAGTAAATGAGCAGTTCTTC. It yields the protein CASSLGSLAGVNEQFF.

The chain is built from TRBV30 and TRBJ1-1; D perhaps matches TRBD1 (5 bases). V lost 3 bases to trimming and J lost 11 bases, with 16 bases between them. This CDR3 region has 12 residues. Germline CDR1 and CDR2: GTSNPN and SVGIG (reference sequence). CDR3 bases: TGTGCCTGGAGCCCCGCAGGGATAGGGGCTTTCTTT. Translation gives CAWSPAGIGAFF.

This chain uses TRBV5-1 with TRBJ2-7, with a weak D call TRBD2 (5 bases). The germline gives CDR1 SGHRS, CDR2 YFSETQ. V lost 4 bases and J lost 0, with 11 bases in between. This CDR3 region has 14 residues. In nucleotides, the CDR3 is TGCGCCAGCAGCCCAACGACTAACTCCTACGAGCAGTACTTC. The encoded protein is CASSPTTNSYEQYF. The full variable domain, rest sourced from reference TRBV5-1 and TRBJ2-7, is KAGVTQTPRYLIKTRGQQVTLSCSPISGHRSVSWYQQTPGQGLQFLFEYFSETQRNKGNFPGRFSGRQFSNSRSEMNVSTLELGDSALYLCASSPTTNSYEQYFGPGTRLTVT.

This sequence joins TRBV5-1 and TRBJ2-1; 9 bases map to TRBD2. With V trimmed by 0 bases and J by 5 bases, 6 bases remained unmatched. Germline loops: CDR1 SGHRS, CDR2 YFSETQ. CDR3 length: 16 amino acids. The CDR3 loop is CASSLGSGRYDNEQFF. CDR3 DNA: TGCGCCAGCAGCTTGGGGAGCGGGAGGTACGACAATGAGCAGTTCTTC.

This sequence joins TRBV23-1 and TRBJ1-5; D is ambiguous. TRBV23-1 has ORF status, its function being uncertain. The CDR3 runs to 15 residues. V was trimmed by 2 bases and J by 0 bases, leaving 8 bases between them. The CDR3 here is CASSQRTDSNQPQHF. The CDR3 coding sequence is TGCGCCAGCAGTCAACGTACAGATAGCAATCAGCCCCAGCATTTT.

The rearrangement uses TRBV18 and TRBJ2-1; TRBD2 matches at 13 bases. The length of the CDR3 is 17 residues. Per the germline V gene, CDR1 is KGHSH and CDR2 is LQKENI. The V and J ends lost 3 bases and 4 bases, in that order; junction bases with no gene match: 6. The CDR3 spells CASSPFGLAGVYNEQFF. The DNA for the CDR3 is TGTGCCAGCTCACCTTTCGGACTAGCGGGAGTTTACAATGAGCAGTTCTTC.

The chain recombines TRBV4-3 with TRBJ1-6, with 7 bases aligning to TRBD1. Germline assignment: CDR1 LGHNA and CDR2 YSLEER. With 1 base clipped from V and 8 bases from J, the junction kept 2 bases outside the gene matches. The CDR3 consists of 14 residues. The CDR3 DNA sequence: TGCGCCAGCAGCCAAGGACAGGGCCATTCACCCCTCCACTTT. Amino acid sequence: CASSQGQGHSPLHF.

This chain uses TRBV3-1 (or the pseudogene TRBV3-2) with TRBJ2-7, with D possibly being TRBD1 (6 bases). The CDR3 contains 13 residues. Trimming removed 7 bases from V and 1 base from J, with 11 bases in between. Germline assignment: CDR1 LGHDT and CDR2 YNNKEL (reference sequence). The CDR3 region has the DNA TGTGCCAGCACCGTCAGGGGATCCTACGAGCAGTACTTC. Translated: CASTVRGSYEQYF.

The V call is TRBV2, the J call TRBJ2-1; 7 nucleotides agree with TRBD1. Losses at the gene ends were 6 bases for V and 14 bases for J; bases not matched to a gene: 7. This CDR3 is 11 amino acids long. CDR1 and CDR2 from the germline V gene are SNHLY and FYNNEI. CDR3 DNA sequence: TGTGCCAGCAGAGAACAGGGGTTTGAGTTCTTC. Amino acids: CASREQGFEFF.

The rearrangement links TRBV6-5 to TRBJ1-2, with D unresolved. The CDR3 has 13 amino acids. From germline, CDR1 is MNHEY and CDR2 SVGAGI. Trimming pared 5 bases from V and 4 bases from J, leaving 11 bases between. CDR3 bases: TGTGCCAGCAGTATCGGTCGAAGCTATGGCTACACCTTC. Translating gives CASSIGRSYGYTF.

This clone was seen more than once but under ten times. The chain is built from TRBV6-5 and TRBJ1-1; perhaps TRBD1 as D (5 bases). In germline, CDR1 is MNHEY, CDR2 SVGAGI. There are 13 residues in the CDR3. V lost 5 bases and J lost 4, with 11 bases in between. The DNA of the CDR3 is TGTGCCAGCAGTCGGGCGGGGCTCACTGAAGCTTTCTTT. Translating it yields CASSRAGLTEAFF.

In DNA, the CDR3 is TGTGCCAGCTCACAAGGACAGGTCTCCTCTGGAAACACCATATATTTT. Translated: CASSQGQVSSGNTIYF. V usage is TRBV18 and J usage is TRBJ1-3; TRBD1 aligns across 7 bases. CDR3 size: 16 residues. Trimming took 4 bases from V and 0 from J; bases not matched to a gene: 6. Germline CDR1 is KGHSH and CDR2 is LQKENI.

V gene TRBV9 combines with J gene TRBJ1-2, with 8 bases matching TRBD1. Germline trimming cut 0 bases from V and 5 bases from J; bases unmatched to any gene: 6. This CDR3 has 15 amino acids. Germline CDR1 reads SGDLS; CDR2 reads YYNGEE. The CDR3 here is CASSVGGQGRYGYTF. CDR3 bases: TGTGCCAGCAGCGTAGGAGGACAGGGACGGTATGGCTACACCTTC.

This clone has a single count. CDR3 in amino acids: CASSMRQGALSYNEQFF. The DNA for the CDR3 is TGTGCCAGCAGCATGAGACAGGGGGCTTTATCCTACAATGAGCAGTTCTTC. The V gene is TRBV5-4, the J gene TRBJ2-1; 10 bases fit TRBD1. The trim removed 4 bases at V and 1 base at J, leaving 8 bases unmatched. CDR3 length: 17 residues. From germline, CDR1 is SGHNT and CDR2 YYREEE (reference sequence).

As concerns this clone: The sample contains more than one DNA sequence encoding this CDR3. The J gene is TRBJ2-2, the V gene TRBV15; a possible D gene is TRBD1 (5 bases). Trimming cost V 0 bases and J 4 bases, with 9 bases left between them. This CDR3 has 15 amino acids. Germline loops: CDR1 LNHNV, CDR2 YYDKDF (reference sequence). The CDR3 sequence is CATSRDGHSTGELFF. DNA of the CDR3: TGTGCCACCAGCAGAGACGGACACAGCACCGGGGAGCTGTTTTTT.